This T cell receptor beta chain appears in the sequencing data of a study of vaccination and CD4 T cells after COVID-19. Cultured CD4+ T-cell DNA underwent Oncomine TCR Beta short-read sequencing. TCRdb independently ran MiXCR on the PCR reads; one entry per CDR3 protein. The table shows 10,000 to 15,000 distinct CDR3 sequences, with roughly two fifths occurring only once. In the case of this clonotype: No antigen is known for it.

J gave up 4 bases and V 6 bases, and 6 bases lay outside the gene matches. Looked up from germline, CDR1 is LNHDA and CDR2 is SQIVND (reference sequence). CDR3 length: 15 amino acids. Treatment given: approximately nine-day PBMC culture with coronavirus spike peptide pools or control peptides (ViraFEST assay). Sequenced input: cultured CD4+ T cells from blood. This chain uses TRBV19 with TRBJ2-1, with TRBD2 matching over 10 bases. The clonotype was recovered from a human donor with COVID-19. CDR3 DNA sequence: TGTGCCAGTAGGGGGATAGCGGGGGGTTACAATGAGCAGTTCTTC. Amino acid sequence: CASRGIAGGYNEQFF.